This T cell receptor beta chain is from a study of cytomegalovirus exposure and HLA in healthy donors. Germline CDR1 reads SEHNR; CDR2 reads FQNEAQ (reference sequence). The CDR3 contains 16 residues. Trimming stripped 1 base from V and 0 bases from J, with 9 bases between. A note on this clone: Its antigen is unknown.

General study results and limits: The classifier reportedly diagnosed cytomegalovirus status with high specificity and sensitivity. The majority of CMV-associated TCR beta chains were reported as apparently HLA-restricted in a later analysis. Overall, around 160 TCR beta chains were annotated as cytomegalovirus-associated. Exclusion as indistinguishable affected some V segments, including TRBV6-2 and TRBV6-3.

The PCR contained 60 Vbeta and 13 Jbeta primers. Only in-frame clones appear in the TCRdb table, and some are missing; sequencing was by immunoSEQ multiplex PCR. Here the sample spans around 120,000 clones, over 75% being singletons. This clonotype originated in a human donor in good health. V is TRBV7-9 and J is TRBJ1-4, with D unresolved. The sequenced sample consisted of PBMCs. The CDR3: CASSLGRLTTNEKLFF. CDR3 DNA: TGTGCCAGCAGCTTAGGCAGGTTGACAACTAATGAAAAACTGTTTTTT.